The subject of this entry is one T cell receptor (beta chain). What it recognizes is unknown. Unique molecular identifiers were carried by the TCR beta cDNA libraries. The authors obtained some 500,000 cDNA molecules from roughly 1.1 to 9.2 million T cells. TCRdb ran MiXCR on the PCR reads and lists one entry per CDR3 protein. Of almost 700,000 distinct CDR3 sequences listed, approximately 59% are singletons. The data derive from a study of post-analysis software for immune sequencing data. At the level of the study: There were relapsing-remitting, secondary progressive and progressive-relapsing multiple sclerosis among the disease courses included. The study's findings and limits: Normalized Chao1 diversity was significantly reduced in patients versus controls. Batch-matched samples strongly co-clustered by F measure.

This clonotype was sampled from a girl under 10 years old with multiple sclerosis. The sample was blood.

The DNA for the CDR3 is TGTGCCAGCATTCGACGGCAGAATCAGCCCCAGCATTTT. Its protein product is CASIRRQNQPQHF. This rearrangement joins TRBV25-1 to TRBJ1-5; no clear D gene. Trimming took 7 bases from V and 4 from J, leaving 11 bases between them. The CDR3 consists of 13 residues. Germline CDR1 is MGHDK and CDR2 is SYGVNS.